A single sample gave rise to the 20 T cell receptor beta chains below, sequenced in a study of identical twins. TCRdb re-derived calls from the 5' RACE reads in MiXCR, one entry per CDR3 protein. The repertoire has some 760,000 distinct CDR3 sequences, 15% to 20% of them found once; the top ten carry around 12%. These same data were also listed under a study on T cells expressing NK-cell markers.

Input material: PBMCs. The receptor set was obtained from a woman in her late teens or twenties in good health.

The chain couples TRBV28 to TRBJ1-4; D perhaps matches TRBD1 (6 bases). The V and J ends lost 6 bases and 9 bases respectively, with 14 bases between them. There are 13 residues in the CDR3. Germline CDR1 MDHEN, CDR2 SYDVKM. The DNA for the CDR3 is TGTGCCAGCAGAGGGGGGATTGATAAAAAACTGTTTTTT. Protein product: CASRGGIDKKLFF.

The chain joins TRBV12-3 or TRBV12-4 to TRBJ2-1, with TRBD2 matching 7 bases. This CDR3 comprises 16 residues. Unmatched junction bases numbered 13, after V lost 6 bases and J lost 5 bases. Here the CDR3 reads CASRGPGGRGNNEQFF. CDR3 DNA sequence: TGTGCCAGCAGGGGTCCAGGCGGGAGAGGGAACAATGAGCAGTTCTTC.

The V and J genes are TRBV29-1 and TRBJ2-6; D remains unclear. The V gene's germline CDR1 is SQVTM and CDR2 ANQGSEA. This CDR3 has 13 residues. V gave up 5 bases and J gave up 1 base, with 6 bases separating them. The CDR3 DNA sequence: TGCAGCGTTCTTCGATCTGGGGCCAACGTCCTGACTTTC. It translates to CSVLRSGANVLTF.

This clonotype came up many times. V and J are TRBV7-2 and TRBJ2-7, with 8 bases identical to TRBD1. CDR3 length equals 14 residues. Losses at the gene ends were 3 bases for V and 3 bases for J; bases not matched to a gene: 4. Germline-derived CDR1 and CDR2 are SGHTA and FQGNSA. CDR3 protein: CASSFMDRDYEQYF. In nucleotides, the CDR3 is TGTGCCAGCAGCTTCATGGACAGGGACTACGAGCAGTACTTC.

This clonotype was recorded a few times. V usage is TRBV6-1 and J usage is TRBJ2-7, with D unresolved. Deletions cut 8 bases from V and 2 bases from J, with 13 bases between. CDR1 and CDR2 (germline): MNHNS, SASEGT. The CDR3 has 13 amino acids. CDR3 in amino acids: CASVFPGTYEQYF. CDR3 nucleotides: TGTGCCAGCGTGTTTCCGGGTACCTACGAGCAGTACTTC.

This clonotype was seen at least ten times. The chain links TRBV29-1 to TRBJ2-1, with a possible D match to TRBD1 (7 bases). Germline CDR1 reads SQVTM; CDR2 reads ANQGSEA. CDR3 size: 12 residues. Trimming took 3 bases from V and 7 from J, leaving 10 bases between them. Here the CDR3 reads CSVDSGGNEQFF. The CDR3 DNA reads as TGCAGCGTTGACTCAGGGGGGAATGAGCAGTTCTTC.

V gene TRBV10-3 combines with J gene TRBJ2-2, with D possibly being TRBD2 (5 bases). The length of the CDR3 is 16 residues. The germline V gene has CDR1 ENHRY and CDR2 SYGVKD. Trimming left V 2 bases short and J 2 bases short, with 12 bases between. CDR3 amino acids: CAISERAGFNTGELFF. The DNA for the CDR3 is TGTGCCATCAGTGAGCGTGCGGGCTTTAACACCGGGGAGCTGTTTTTT.

This rearrangement joins TRBV7-2 to TRBJ2-7; 9 bases are shared with TRBD2. V lost 3 bases, J lost 7 bases, and 7 bases stayed unmatched. The CDR3 sequence is 14 residues long. Germline CDR1 is SGHTA and CDR2 is FQGNSA. This CDR3 reads CASSFMGLAGEQYF. The CDR3 DNA reads as TGTGCCAGCAGCTTTATGGGACTAGCTGGTGAGCAGTACTTC.

The sample holds many counts of this clonotype. This rearrangement joins TRBV12-3 or TRBV12-4 to TRBJ2-2; D remains unclear. CDR3 size: 15 residues. V was cut by 3 bases and J by 0 bases, with 8 bases left in between. The CDR3 DNA reads as TGTGCCAGCAGTTTGGGCAATTCGAACACCGGGGAGCTGTTTTTT. Its translation: CASSLGNSNTGELFF.

This clonotype was picked up a small number of times. This chain joins TRBV20-1 and TRBJ2-7, with D hard to call. This CDR3 region has 16 residues. Germline V CDR1 and CDR2: DFQATT, SNEGSKA (reference sequence). V lost 5 bases to trimming and J lost 3 bases, with 23 bases between them. CDR3 DNA: TGCAGTGCTGGCCCCGAAGGCGCCAGCACCCTCTACGAGCAGTACTTC. The encoded protein is CSAGPEGASTLYEQYF.

There are a few counts of this clonotype. J is TRBJ2-5 and V is TRBV5-1; weak D call: TRBD2 (5 bases). Germline V gene sequence: CDR1 SGHRS, CDR2 YFSETQ. V was trimmed by 4 bases and J by 7 bases, leaving 17 bases between them. The CDR3 covers 14 residues. As DNA, the CDR3 is TGCGCCAGCAGCCCGACGTCTCCCGGAGGGACCCAGTACTTC. As protein: CASSPTSPGGTQYF.

V and J are TRBV5-1 and TRBJ2-3, with 7 bases fitting TRBD2. The CDR3 covers 15 residues. Per the germline V gene, CDR1 is SGHRS and CDR2 is YFSETQ. V lost 4 bases, J lost 3 bases, and 8 bases stayed unmatched. The CDR3 here is CASSPLPSGTDTQYF. CDR3 coding DNA: TGCGCCAGCAGCCCCCTGCCTAGCGGAACAGATACGCAGTATTTT.

This clonotype was observed a few times. The J gene is TRBJ2-3, the V gene TRBV20-1, with unresolved D. Trimming stripped 5 bases from V and 4 bases from J, with 16 bases between. The CDR3 totals 14 residues. From germline, CDR1 is DFQATT and CDR2 SNEGSKA (reference sequence). CDR3 protein: CSAPSLGLSDTQYF. CDR3 nucleotide sequence: TGCAGTGCTCCCTCTTTAGGGCTTTCAGATACGCAGTATTTT.

The rearrangement links TRBV6-5 to TRBJ1-1; possibly TRBD1 for D (6 bases). Germline lookup yields CDR1 MNHEY and CDR2 SVGAGI. CDR3 length: 12 amino acids. The V end lost 7 bases, the J end lost 11 bases, and 17 bases lay between the germline ends. The DNA for the CDR3 is TGTGCCAGCACCACGAGGGACACCGTTGCTTTCTTT. Its translation: CASTTRDTVAFF.

This clonotype appeared a few times. The chain joins TRBV5-1 to TRBJ2-1; TRBD1 is a possible D gene (6 bases). This CDR3 comprises 16 residues. The germline V gene encodes CDR1 SGHRS and CDR2 YFSETQ. Between the trimmed V and J ends, which lost 0 bases and 7 bases, there was a span of 17 bases. The CDR3: CASSLVRQAAQNEQFF. Here the CDR3 DNA reads TGCGCCAGCAGCTTGGTCCGACAGGCCGCCCAAAATGAGCAGTTCTTC.

V gene TRBV18 combines with J gene TRBJ2-2; unclear D gene. Looked up from germline, CDR1 is KGHSH and CDR2 is LQKENI. The CDR3 runs 13 residues. V lost 5 bases to trimming and J lost 4 bases, with 8 bases between them. CDR3 protein: CASSNSFTGELFF. CDR3 DNA sequence: TGTGCCAGCTCAAACAGCTTCACCGGGGAGCTGTTTTTT.

This clonotype appeared many times. The J gene is TRBJ2-1, the V gene TRBV20-1; no clear D gene. The CDR3 contains 14 residues. Between the trimmed V and J ends, which lost 2 bases and 7 bases, there was a span of 15 bases. CDR1 is DFQATT and CDR2 is SNEGSKA in the germline V gene (reference sequence). CDR3 sequence (DNA): TGCAGTGCTAGAAATTACCAACGGCCGAATGAGCAGTTCTTC. Its translation is CSARNYQRPNEQFF.

This clonotype has more than one count but fewer than ten. The CDR3 region is CASTGQNSPLHF. In DNA form, the CDR3 reads TGTGCCAGCACCGGACAGAATTCACCCCTCCACTTT. The chain combines TRBV12-3 or TRBV12-4 with TRBJ1-6, with D possibly TRBD1 on 6 matching bases. The V and J ends lost 7 bases and 7 bases respectively, with 8 bases between them. The CDR3 consists of 12 residues.

This clonotype appeared a few times. The rearrangement links TRBV7-8 to TRBJ1-1; 9 bases are a match to TRBD1. In germline, CDR1 is SGHVS, CDR2 FQNEAQ. V gave up 5 bases and J gave up 5 bases; unmatched junction bases: 15. The length of the CDR3 is 17 residues. As DNA, the CDR3 is TGTGCCAGCAGCACAGGGGGCTATAGCATGGGTAGGACTGAAGCTTTCTTT. The encoded protein is CASSTGGYSMGRTEAFF.

The chain combines TRBV10-2 with TRBJ1-1; D is possibly TRBD1 (6 bases). The germline V and J ends were trimmed by 0 bases and 11 bases, with 16 bases remaining between them. The germline gives CDR1 WSHSY, CDR2 SAAADI. This CDR3 region has 14 residues. The CDR3 loop is CASSESLGGGRAFF. The CDR3 nucleotides read TGCGCCAGCAGTGAGTCCCTGGGAGGGGGACGGGCTTTCTTT.